This is a list of T cell receptor beta chains from one sample in a study of blood T cells in healthy people across ages. TCRdb itself ran the 5' RACE reads through MiXCR, one entry per CDR3 protein. The table has 1,800,000 or so distinct CDR3 sequences, around 42% seen once. The sequenced sample was blood. The receptors were sampled from a human donor in good health. Each CDR3 is given with its conserved first and last residue. The D gene is left open where the match is weak. Rows may omit the clone size; those that give it use once, few, many or a size class.

j_call clone_size d_call v_call cdr3_nt cdr3_aa
TRBJ2-1 . . TRBV3-1 TGTGCCAGCAGCCAAGGTTGGGTCGATAGTGAGCAGTTCTTC CASSQGWVDSEQFF
TRBJ2-7 . . TRBV5-1 TGCGCCAGCAGCTTGGGCATCCCCTCCTACGAGCAGTACTTC CASSLGIPSYEQYF
TRBJ2-3 . TRBD2 TRBV12-3/TRBV12-4 TGTGCCAGCAGTTCCGGACTAGCGGGGGCGTGCACAGATACGCAGTATTTT CASSSGLAGACTDTQYF
TRBJ1-2 . . TRBV15 TGTGCCACCAGCAGCTTGAGAACAGGGTTGTACGGCTACACCTTC CATSSLRTGLYGYTF
TRBJ2-1 few TRBD2 TRBV5-1 TGCGCCAGCAGCTGGGGACTAGCGGGGGCGCTGGACAATGAGCAGTTCTTC CASSWGLAGALDNEQFF
TRBJ2-7 few . TRBV7-2 TGTGCCAGCAGCTTTTTAGGAGACCTGAGCTCCTACGAGCAGTACTTC CASSFLGDLSSYEQYF
TRBJ1-2 few . TRBV7-2 TGTGCCAGCAGCTCCTACACGAGTAATGGCTACACCTTC CASSSYTSNGYTF
TRBJ2-7 . . TRBV6-2/TRBV6-3 TGTGCCAGCAGTTCGGCTCACGAGCAGTACTTC CASSSAHEQYF
TRBJ2-7 many . TRBV29-1 TGCAGCGTGAGGGGCGACTACGAGCAGTACTTC CSVRGDYEQYF
TRBJ2-7 few . TRBV5-1 TGCGCCAGCAGCCCTGGAGAATTAAGCTCCTACGAGCAGTACTTC CASSPGELSSYEQYF
TRBJ1-1 . TRBD1 TRBV29-1 TGCAGCGTGAACCACCGGGACAGGAACACTGAAGCTTTCTTT CSVNHRDRNTEAFF
TRBJ1-1 . . TRBV11-1 TGTGCCAGCAGCTTAGCGCGACCGGTTGAAGCTTTCTTT CASSLARPVEAFF
TRBJ1-1 . . TRBV14 TGTGCCAGCAGCACCCAGGACGGTCTACGTCTCAGGAGTGAAGCTTTCTTT CASSTQDGLRLRSEAFF
TRBJ2-1 . . TRBV7-2 TGTGCCAGCAGCTTGGAGACCCTCACCAATGAGCAGTTCTTC CASSLETLTNEQFF
TRBJ1-1 . TRBD1 TRBV29-1 TGCAGCGTCCCAAAGGCAGGGGGCATGAACACTGAAGCTTTCTTT CSVPKAGGMNTEAFF
TRBJ2-2 few TRBD1 TRBV6-1 TGTGCCAGCAGTGAAACCCAGGGGGTCGCCGGGGAGCTGTTTTTT CASSETQGVAGELFF
TRBJ2-5 once . TRBV12-3/TRBV12-4 TGTGCCAGCAGTTCGTGGGCCGTACCCCAGGAGAAAGAGACCCAGTACTTC CASSSWAVPQEKETQYF
TRBJ1-1 few . TRBV29-1 TGCAGCGTTACCGGGGGGAGTCACACTGAAGCTTTCTTT CSVTGGSHTEAFF
TRBJ2-5 . . TRBV7-9 TGTGCCAGCAGCACTAGAAGCGCGGAGGGCCAAGAGACCCAGTACTTC CASSTRSAEGQETQYF
TRBJ1-2 many . TRBV7-9 TGTGCCAGCAGTTTTGGCGCTAACTATGGCTACACCTTC CASSFGANYGYTF
TRBJ1-1 . TRBD1 TRBV29-1 TGCAGCACCGGGACAGGGCTGAACACTGAAGCTTTCTTT CSTGTGLNTEAFF
TRBJ2-3 few TRBD1 TRBV6-5 TGTGCCAGCAGTTACTCGACAGGGGCGACAGATACGCAGTATTTT CASSYSTGATDTQYF
TRBJ2-5 . TRBD1 TRBV4-3 TGCGCCAGCAGCCAAAATTTACAGGGGTCTTTTGAGACCCAGTACTTC CASSQNLQGSFETQYF
TRBJ1-5 few . TRBV20-1 TGCAGTGCTATTCCGGGAGCCGGAGATCAGCCCCAGCATTTT CSAIPGAGDQPQHF
TRBJ2-3 . . TRBV28 TGTGCCAGCAGCCCACCACCCACAGATACGCAGTATTTT CASSPPPTDTQYF
TRBJ1-5 . . TRBV7-2 TGTGCCAGCAGCTTCAACAGGTATCAGCCCCAGCATTTT CASSFNRYQPQHF
TRBJ2-1 . TRBD2 TRBV7-2 TGTGCCAGCAGTTTGACCGGACTAGCGGGCTACAATGAGCAGTTCTTC CASSLTGLAGYNEQFF
TRBJ1-3 . . TRBV20-1 TGCAGTGCCGCAGCACCGGTTCTCTCTGGAAACACCATATATTTT CSAAAPVLSGNTIYF
TRBJ1-2 . . TRBV5-1 TGCGCCAGCAGCTTGGGGACTGAGGCTGTGAGCTACACCTTC CASSLGTEAVSYTF
TRBJ1-6 . TRBD1 TRBV6-6 TGTGCCAGCAGTTATCAGGGGGCAGTGTCACCCCTCCACTTT CASSYQGAVSPLHF
TRBJ2-5 . TRBD1 TRBV29-1 TGCAGCGCGCACAGGGGGCTCCGACGGGAGACCCAGTACTTC CSAHRGLRRETQYF
TRBJ2-5 . TRBD2 TRBV10-3 TGTGCCATCAGTTTCGGAGAGCGGGGAGGGGAGACCCAGTACTTC CAISFGERGGETQYF
TRBJ1-5 . . TRBV12-3/TRBV12-4 TGTGCCAGCAGTTTTTTCCCAGGAAAAGGCGGATATAGCAATCAGCCCCAGCATTTT CASSFFPGKGGYSNQPQHF
TRBJ2-3 . TRBD1 TRBV7-9 TGTGCCAGTAGCTTAGCGAGGACAGGGAGGCGAGATACGCAGTATTTT CASSLARTGRRDTQYF
TRBJ2-5 . . TRBV10-2 TGCGCCAGCGGGGCCCACGGAGGGACCCAGTACTTC CASGAHGGTQYF
TRBJ2-3 . . TRBV7-9 TGTGCCAGCAGCTTAAACCCCCAGGGGACGCAGTATTTT CASSLNPQGTQYF